The rows below give T cell receptor beta chains drawn from one sample of a study of spatial heterogeneity in lung cancer. TCRdb recomputed calls from the 5' RACE reads with MiXCR, one row per CDR3 protein. Of about 13,000 distinct CDR3 sequences listed, over 9% are singletons. This material consisted of PBMCs, taken at surgery. These receptors originate from a male donor with early-stage non-small cell lung cancer. The CDR3 runs from the conserved cysteine through the conserved F or W. The D gene is left open where the match is weak. The size of a clone is reported for some rows only, either as once, few or many, or as a class for expanded clones.

DNA	CDR3	D	size	V	J
TGTGCCAGCAGCAAATACTTGATCACAGATACGCAGTATTTT	CASSKYLITDTQYF	.	many	TRBV14	TRBJ2-3
TGTGCCAGCCGGGGGAACTCAGGGAGCACTGAAGCTTTCTTT	CASRGNSGSTEAFF	.	few	TRBV28	TRBJ1-1
TGCAGTGCCCTAGCCGCAGGAATAAGCACAGATACGCAGTATTTT	CSALAAGISTDTQYF	.	many	TRBV20-1	TRBJ2-3
TGTGCCAGCAAACCCGACGGGCCCTACGAGCAGTACTTC	CASKPDGPYEQYF	.	many	TRBV2	TRBJ2-7
TGTGCCAGCAGCTTGGCGACTAGCGGGAACCACAATGAGCAGTTCTTC	CASSLATSGNHNEQFF	TRBD2	once	TRBV5-4	TRBJ2-1
TGTGCCAGCAGTCCTGTGATGGGGGGGGGCACAGATACGCAGTATTTT	CASSPVMGGGTDTQYF	TRBD2	few	TRBV28	TRBJ2-3
TGTGCCAGCAGTTTATCGGGTGCTGGGAGGACTGAAGCTTTCTTT	CASSLSGAGRTEAFF	.	large	TRBV27	TRBJ1-1
TGTGCCAGCAGCGCACCGGGACTAGCGGGAGGTGAGACCCAGTACTTC	CASSAPGLAGGETQYF	TRBD2	many	TRBV28	TRBJ2-5
TGTGCCAGCAGCCTGATGACTAGCGGGAGGGCCACGGAGACCCAGTACTTC	CASSLMTSGRATETQYF	TRBD2	many	TRBV11-2	TRBJ2-5
TGTGCCAGCAGCCCCCGGGATAGCGGGGGCTCCTACGAGCAGTACTTC	CASSPRDSGGSYEQYF	TRBD2	many	TRBV9	TRBJ2-7
TGTGCCAGCCTGGCAGGTGGCTGGACACCCCCCAAGGGAGACTACGAGCAGTACTTC	CASLAGGWTPPKGDYEQYF	.	.	TRBV2	TRBJ2-7